The 6 T cell receptor beta chains listed next were all sequenced from one sample in a study of T cells in localized non-small cell lung cancer. The table came from immunoSEQ multiplex PCR; TCRdb's copy has only in-frame clones and leaves some out. The sample lists about 24,000 clones, 80% to 85% occurring once. The starting material was PBMCs, obtained before any cancer treatment. Source of these receptors: a man between 40 and 70 years old with stage II lung adenocarcinoma.

This chain joins TRBV27 and TRBJ1-2; D possibly corresponds to TRBD1 (5 bases). Trimming took off 3 bases at V and 4 bases at J, with 21 bases between the two ends. CDR3 length equals 17 residues. The germline gives CDR1 MNHEY, CDR2 SMNVEV (reference sequence). The CDR3 spells CASSLSGGQGPIYGYTF. CDR3 DNA sequence: TGTGCCAGCAGTTTGAGCGGTGGGCAGGGTCCTATCTATGGCTACACCTTC.

The V call is TRBV7-2, the J call TRBJ1-3; unclear D gene. The germline V gene encodes CDR1 SGHTA and CDR2 FQGNSA. V dropped 0 bases and J dropped 0 bases, with 9 bases sitting between them. The CDR3 is made up of 16 amino acids. The CDR3 loop reads CASSLAPDISGNTIYF. DNA of the CDR3: TGTGCCAGCAGCTTAGCCCCTGACATCTCTGGAAACACCATATATTTT.

This rearrangement joins TRBV12-2 to TRBJ2-6; the table's D call, TRBD2, has no DNA check behind it. TRBV12-2 is a known pseudogene. The CDR3 consists of 19 residues. The CDR3 loop is CASRLALGEVSCGANVLTF. CDR3 coding DNA: TGTGCAAGTCGCTTAGCGCTGGGGGAGGTTAGTTGTGGGGCCAACGTCCTGACTTTC.

Here the CDR3 reads CAWSVLEEPTIYNEQFF. DNA for the CDR3: TGTGCCTGGAGTGTACTAGAGGAACCTACGATATACAATGAGCAGTTCTTC. V is TRBV30 and J is TRBJ2-1; D may be TRBD2 (5 bases). The length of the CDR3 is 17 residues. Trimming removed 0 bases from V and 4 bases from J, with 19 bases in between. CDR1 is GTSNPN, CDR2 SVGIG, per germline (reference sequence).

The CDR3 reads CASSPGTGLGYTF. CDR3 coding DNA: TGTGCCAGCTCACCCGGGACAGGGCTTGGCTACACCTTC. The genes are TRBV18 and TRBJ1-2; 9 nucleotides line up with TRBD1. The CDR3 is 13 amino acids. Per the germline V gene, CDR1 is KGHSH and CDR2 is LQKENI. V gave up 3 bases and J gave up 7 bases; unmatched junction bases: 3. Full variable domain (missing parts from reference TRBV18 and TRBJ1-2): NAGVMQNPRHLVRRRGQEARLRCSPMKGHSHVYWYRQLPEEGLKFMVYLQKENIIDESGMPKERFSAEFPKEGPSILRIQQVVRGDSAAYFCASSPGTGLGYTFGSGTRLTVV.

V is TRBV18 and J is TRBJ2-7; 7 bases map to TRBD2. Per germline, CDR1 KGHSH and CDR2 LQKENI. There are 14 residues in the CDR3. V dropped 6 bases and J dropped 5; count of bases not matched to a gene: 10. Written as DNA, the CDR3 is TGTGCCAGCTCCCGGTGGGAGGGGTTAAACGAGCAGTACTTC. It yields the protein CASSRWEGLNEQYF. Full variable domain (missing parts from reference TRBV18 and TRBJ2-7): NAGVMQNPRHLVRRRGQEARLRCSPMKGHSHVYWYRQLPEEGLKFMVYLQKENIIDESGMPKERFSAEFPKEGPSILRIQQVVRGDSAAYFCASSRWEGLNEQYFGPGTRLTVT.